Listed below are T cell receptor beta chains from one sample, sequenced in a study of T cell responses to AZD1222 COVID-19 vaccine. Measured with immunoSEQ multiplex PCR; TCRdb has only the in-frame clones, and not every one. The sample includes tens of thousands of clones, roughly 94% of them seen just once. The sample in question was peripheral blood, obtained on day 0 of AZD1222 vaccination. These receptors all stem from an adult in good health. Both conserved end residues are part of each CDR3. The order of the fields is CDR3 length, J gene, clone size, V gene, D gene, CDR3 protein, CDR3 DNA. D genes are given only for firm matches. Clone sizes are given selectively: once, few, many, or a class where the clone is expanded.

13	TRBJ2-2	.	TRBV19	.	CASSIAGPGELFF	TGTGCCAGTAGTATCGCAGGGCCCGGGGAGCTGTTTTTT
14	TRBJ2-1	.	TRBV27	TRBD1	CASSYKTGDNEQFF	TGTGCCAGCAGTTATAAAACAGGGGACAATGAGCAGTTCTTC
14	TRBJ2-1	.	TRBV3-1/TRBV3-2	TRBD2	CASSHLAGPSEQFF	TGTGCCAGCAGCCATCTAGCGGGACCGAGTGAGCAGTTCTTC
13	TRBJ2-1	.	TRBV12-5	.	CASGSGPYNEQFF	TGTGCTAGTGGTTCGGGGCCTTACAATGAGCAGTTCTTC
17	TRBJ2-7	.	TRBV11-2	TRBD2	CASSLAYGGRASHEQYF	TGTGCCAGCAGCTTAGCTTACGGCGGGAGGGCCTCACACGAGCAGTACTTC
16	TRBJ1-1	.	TRBV5-1	.	CASSPGGGLTNTEAFF	TGCGCCAGCAGCCCCGGAGGGGGGCTGACGAACACTGAAGCTTTCTTT
12	TRBJ2-7	.	TRBV3-1/TRBV3-2	.	CASSQDSHQQYF	TGTGCCAGCAGCCAAGATAGCCACCAGCAGTACTTC
17	TRBJ2-7	.	TRBV19	TRBD2	CASSKRGTSGRYYEQYF	TGTGCCAGTAGTAAGCGGGGGACTAGCGGGAGGTATTACGAGCAGTACTTC
18	TRBJ2-2	few	TRBV21-1	.	CASSNRGAPTRAGGELFF	TGTGCCAGCAGCAATCGGGGGGCCCCAACCCGTGCGGGCGGGGAGCTGTTTTTT
13	TRBJ2-1	.	TRBV29-1	.	CSVGTTRGDEQFF	TGCAGCGTTGGAACTACAAGGGGGGATGAGCAGTTCTTC
15	TRBJ2-1	.	TRBV3-1/TRBV3-2	TRBD2	CASSLRTSGYNEQFF	TGTGCCAGCAGCCTTCGGACTAGCGGCTACAATGAGCAGTTCTTC
15	TRBJ2-1	.	TRBV24-1	TRBD1	CATSDTGQSYNEQFF	TGTGCCACCAGTGATACGGGACAGAGCTACAATGAGCAGTTCTTC
16	TRBJ1-2	.	TRBV19	TRBD1	CASSRAPTGGHYGYTF	TGTGCCAGTAGTAGGGCCCCGACAGGGGGACACTATGGCTACACCTTC
16	TRBJ1-6	.	TRBV5-1	.	CASSLIPAGSNSPLHF	TGCGCCAGCAGCTTGATCCCTGCAGGCTCCAATTCACCCCTCCACTTT
17	TRBJ1-6	.	TRBV7-8	.	CASSSSGGWGDYSPLHF	TGTGCCAGCAGCTCGTCGGGTGGATGGGGAGATTATTCACCCCTCCACTTT
13	TRBJ2-2	.	TRBV7-3	.	CASSSLGTGELFF	TGTGCCAGCAGCTCTCTGGGCACCGGGGAGCTGTTTTTT
16	TRBJ2-2	.	TRBV5-4	TRBD1	CASSPAPGQTTGELFF	TGTGCCAGCAGCCCAGCTCCGGGACAGACTACCGGGGAGCTGTTTTTT
17	TRBJ1-2	.	TRBV6-1	TRBD1	CASSDARGRRAYYGYTF	TGTGCCAGCAGTGACGCCAGGGGGAGGAGAGCCTACTATGGCTACACCTTC
14	TRBJ1-1	.	TRBV7-9	.	CASSATSGGTEAFF	TGTGCCAGCAGCGCAACGTCTGGGGGGACTGAAGCTTTCTTT
12	TRBJ2-5	.	TRBV29-1	.	CSARTGIGTQYF	TGCAGCGCTCGGACGGGGATAGGGACCCAGTACTTC
14	TRBJ1-1	few	TRBV5-1	.	CASSLEQGETEAFF	TGCGCCAGCAGCTTGGAACAGGGCGAGACTGAAGCTTTCTTT
16	TRBJ2-3	.	TRBV7-8	TRBD2	CASSFLSGSGTDTQYF	TGTGCCAGCAGTTTCCTTAGCGGGTCCGGCACAGATACGCAGTATTTT
14	TRBJ2-5	.	TRBV27	.	CASSLGQFRETQYF	TGTGCCAGCAGTTTGGGGCAGTTCAGGGAGACCCAGTACTTC
15	TRBJ1-1	.	TRBV5-1	.	CASSLGGAGNTEAFF	TGCGCCAGCAGCTTGGGGGGCGCCGGGAACACTGAAGCTTTCTTT
13	TRBJ2-1	.	TRBV18	.	CASSPAGMDEQFF	TGTGCCAGCTCACCGGCAGGAATGGATGAGCAGTTCTTC
15	TRBJ1-4	.	TRBV7-9	.	CASSVQGKGDEKLFF	TGTGCCAGCAGCGTACAGGGTAAAGGGGATGAAAAACTGTTTTTT
13	TRBJ2-7	.	TRBV28	.	CASSFMGTYEQYF	TGTGCCAGCAGTTTTATGGGGACCTACGAGCAGTACTTC
15	TRBJ1-5	.	TRBV6-5	TRBD1	CATRQGRYSNQPQHF	TGTGCCACGAGACAGGGGCGATATAGCAATCAGCCCCAGCATTTT
15	TRBJ1-2	.	TRBV15	.	CATSRDPTPVYGYTF	TGTGCCACCAGCAGAGATCCCACGCCTGTGTATGGCTACACCTTC
13	TRBJ1-2	.	TRBV12-3/TRBV12-4	.	CASSPRGYYGYTF	TGTGCCAGCAGCCCCCGGGGTTACTATGGCTACACCTTC
15	TRBJ2-5	.	TRBV2	TRBD1	CASSPEQGALETQYF	TGTGCCAGCAGCCCCGAACAGGGGGCTTTAGAGACCCAGTACTTC
17	TRBJ2-7	.	TRBV27	.	CASSSRKRTEFSYEQYF	TGTGCCAGCAGTTCCCGCAAACGGACAGAATTCTCCTACGAGCAGTACTTC
12	TRBJ2-7	.	TRBV11-2	TRBD1	CASSRQGYEQYF	TGTGCCAGCAGCCGACAGGGGTACGAGCAGTACTTC
15	TRBJ1-1	.	TRBV5-4	TRBD1	CASSPQTGGATEAFF	TGTGCCAGCAGCCCACAGACAGGGGGGGCCACTGAAGCTTTCTTT
12	TRBJ1-1	.	TRBV10-3	.	CASLGVGTEAFF	TGTGCCTCACTAGGGGTTGGCACTGAAGCTTTCTTT
18	TRBJ1-2	.	TRBV28	TRBD1	CASTQWSTGGLSNYGYTF	TGTGCCAGCACCCAATGGTCGACAGGGGGCTTATCTAACTATGGCTACACCTTC
16	TRBJ2-1	.	TRBV18	.	CASSPGRGRGTNEQFF	TGTGCCAGCTCCCCTGGTAGGGGGAGGGGGACCAATGAGCAGTTCTTC
15	TRBJ2-7	.	TRBV7-8	TRBD2	CASSLERESSYEQYF	TGTGCCAGCAGCTTAGAGCGGGAGAGCTCCTACGAGCAGTACTTC
17	TRBJ1-1	.	TRBV7-2	TRBD1	CASSLRQGQLQNTEAFF	TGTGCCAGCAGCCTCAGACAGGGCCAACTCCAGAACACTGAAGCTTTCTTT
15	TRBJ2-1	.	TRBV4-1	TRBD2	CASSDIPAGAREQFF	TGCGCCAGCAGCGATATCCCGGCGGGAGCGCGAGAGCAGTTCTTC
15	TRBJ2-7	.	TRBV5-4	.	CASSPGAGVSYEQYF	TGTGCCAGCAGCCCCGGGGCAGGGGTCTCCTACGAGCAGTACTTC
12	TRBJ1-1	.	TRBV28	.	CASSFQNTEAFF	TGTGCCAGCAGTTTCCAGAACACTGAAGCTTTCTTT
15	TRBJ2-7	.	TRBV6-5	.	CASSYRHLPGYEQYF	TGTGCCAGCAGTTACCGACACCTCCCCGGGTACGAGCAGTACTTC
14	TRBJ2-3	.	TRBV9	TRBD1	CASSVGTGRDTQYF	TGTGCCAGCAGCGTAGGGACAGGGCGGGATACGCAGTATTTT
14	TRBJ1-3	.	TRBV9	.	CASSDGRDGNTIYF	TGTGCCAGCAGCGACGGCAGGGATGGAAACACCATATATTTT
14	TRBJ1-2	.	TRBV7-2	.	CASSLGVAQSGYTF	TGTGCCAGCAGCTTGGGGGTTGCGCAATCTGGCTACACCTTC
15	TRBJ1-1	.	TRBV6-5	TRBD1	CASRPEGQMNTEAFF	TGTGCCAGCAGACCCGAGGGACAGATGAACACTGAAGCTTTCTTT
11	TRBJ2-7	medium-sized	TRBV27	TRBD2	CASTFGGEQYF	TGTGCCAGCACCTTCGGGGGGGAGCAGTACTTC
14	TRBJ1-1	.	TRBV6-2/TRBV6-3	.	CASSSPTGNTEAFF	TGTGCCAGCAGTAGCCCGACAGGGAACACTGAAGCTTTCTTT
15	TRBJ2-2	.	TRBV6-5	.	CASSSVGPYTGELFF	TGTGCCAGCAGTTCTGTAGGTCCTTACACCGGGGAGCTGTTTTTT
14	TRBJ2-1	.	TRBV3-1/TRBV3-2	TRBD2	CASSHPGGRNEQFF	TGTGCCAGCAGCCACCCGGGGGGGAGAAATGAGCAGTTCTTC
13	TRBJ2-1	.	TRBV19	.	CAGKGVPYNEQFF	TGTGCCGGAAAAGGGGTTCCCTACAATGAGCAGTTCTTC
12	TRBJ2-1	.	TRBV2	TRBD2	CASSEERGGQFF	TGTGCCAGCAGTGAAGAACGGGGGGGGCAGTTCTTC
15	TRBJ2-7	.	TRBV6-2/TRBV6-3	TRBD2	CASSRTSGGSYEQYF	TGTGCCAGCAGCAGGACTAGCGGGGGCTCCTACGAGCAGTACTTC
13	TRBJ2-2	.	TRBV19	.	CATLGLSPGELFF	TGTGCCACGTTAGGACTATCCCCCGGGGAGCTGTTTTTT
13	TRBJ2-7	.	TRBV6-5	.	CASSTSLQGMAVF	TGTGCCAGCAGTACCAGCCTACAGGGAATGGCGGTATTC
15	TRBJ2-3	.	TRBV30	TRBD1	CAWSPGTGHPNTQYF	TGTGCCTGGAGTCCAGGGACAGGACATCCGAATACGCAGTATTTT
16	TRBJ2-6	.	TRBV2	.	CASSGAIGTGANVLTF	TGTGCCAGCAGTGGGGCCATCGGAACGGGGGCCAACGTCCTGACTTTC
17	TRBJ2-1	.	TRBV6-6	TRBD2	CASSHPWRAGGYNEQFF	TGTGCCAGCAGTCACCCCTGGAGGGCGGGAGGGTACAATGAGCAGTTCTTC